This TCR beta chain was captured in a study of vaccination effects on CD4 cells after COVID-19. Overall study context: Samples were taken post-vaccine, and their median timing was 72 days after the second dose.

The data were produced by immunoSEQ multiplex PCR, yet TCRdb's version contains in-frame clones alone and is incomplete. This sample has 25,000 to 35,000 clones, with under 85% found just once. The CDR3 is 14 residues long. Germline assignment: CDR1 SGHRS and CDR2 YFSETQ. V was pared by 4 bases and J by 5 bases, with 14 bases between. Regarding this clone: The antigen is undetermined.

Study-wide findings and caveats: In the study, convalescent patients were few, and early post-infection timepoints were absent.

Using viral peptide pools, the ViraFEST assay grew out antigen-specific CD4+ T cells prior to sequencing. At the end of about ten days of culture, CD4+ T cells were isolated. Everyone in the study got two shots of either the BNT162b2 or mRNA-1273 vaccine. Researchers reported culturing 2 million to 2.5 million PBMC in each well, adding around 10 IU/ml IL-2 and 10 ug/ml peptides. The chain employs TRBV5-1 and TRBJ2-3, with a tentative D call TRBD1 (6 bases). The source of this sequence is a human donor who received a COVID-19 vaccine. The sample was CD4+ T cells from PBMCs cultured with HCoV-OC43 spike peptides, taken after COVID-19 vaccination. Specified subset: HCoV-OC43 spike overlapping peptide pool stimulation. CDR3 bases: TGCGCCAGCAGCATACAGGGCATAATAGATACGCAGTATTTT. Amino acid sequence: CASSIQGIIDTQYF. The variable domain in full, completed from reference TRBV5-1 and TRBJ2-3, reads KAGVTQTPRYLIKTRGQQVTLSCSPISGHRSVSWYQQTPGQGLQFLFEYFSETQRNKGNFPGRFSGRQFSNSRSEMNVSTLELGDSALYLCASSIQGIIDTQYFGPGTRLTVL.